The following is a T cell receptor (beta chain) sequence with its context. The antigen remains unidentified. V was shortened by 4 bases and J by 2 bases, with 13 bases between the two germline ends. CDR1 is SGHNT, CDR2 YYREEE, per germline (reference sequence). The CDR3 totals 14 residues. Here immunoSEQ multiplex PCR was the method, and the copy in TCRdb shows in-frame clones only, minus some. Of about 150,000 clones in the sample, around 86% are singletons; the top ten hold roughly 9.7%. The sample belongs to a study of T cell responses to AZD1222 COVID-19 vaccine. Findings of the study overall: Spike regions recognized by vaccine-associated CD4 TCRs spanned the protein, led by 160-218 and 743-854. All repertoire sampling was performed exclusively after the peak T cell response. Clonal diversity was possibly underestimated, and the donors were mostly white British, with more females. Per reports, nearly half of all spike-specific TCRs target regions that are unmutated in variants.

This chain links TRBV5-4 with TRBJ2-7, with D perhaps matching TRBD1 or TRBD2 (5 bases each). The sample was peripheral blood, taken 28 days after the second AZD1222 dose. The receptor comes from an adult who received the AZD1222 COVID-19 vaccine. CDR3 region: CASSPGTVAYEQYF. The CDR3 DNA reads TGTGCCAGCAGCCCCGGGACGGTGGCCTACGAGCAGTACTTC.